This TCR beta chain was found in a study of cytomegalovirus exposure and HLA in healthy donors. Study-level points and caveats: Most TCRs appeared rarely, but some public TCRs recurred in many donors.

The V end was cut by 0 bases, the J end by 4 bases, with 15 bases between. This CDR3 comprises 16 residues. CDR1 MNHNS and CDR2 SASEGT come from the germline V gene. The assay was immunoSEQ multiplex PCR, and TCRdb's table has in-frame clones only and misses some. Of some 170,000 clones detected, roughly nine tenths appear once; the ten largest clones hold around 4.4%. This clone was recorded only once. Its antigen remains unknown. The TCR originated in a man younger than 35 in good health and CMV-seropositive. Material for sequencing was PBMCs. The chain combines TRBV6-1 with TRBJ1-2, with D maybe TRBD1 (5 bases). Here the CDR3 reads CASSEALGWGVYGYTF. Here the CDR3 DNA reads TGTGCCAGCAGTGAAGCGCTGGGGTGGGGGGTCTATGGCTACACCTTC.